These 8 T cell receptor beta chains were sequenced from one sample in a study of Ad26.COV2.S vaccination and SARS-CoV-2 variants. Some clones are missing from TCRdb's copy, which holds only in-frame ones; the method was immunoSEQ multiplex PCR. The sample includes some 480,000 clones, roughly 87% of them seen just once. Stated treatment: 19 received Ad26.COV2.S at low or high dose, single or two shots; roughly five received placebo; per-sample allocation not given. Sampling was performed 63 days after the first vaccine or placebo injection. Sequencing was performed on peripheral blood, taken in a trial of Ad26.COV2.S vaccine versus placebo. The receptors come from a person aged 18-65 years who received the Ad26.COV2.S COVID-19 vaccine or a placebo.

This chain links TRBV20-1 with TRBJ2-5; TRBD2 matches at 11 bases. Germline trimming cut 3 bases from V and 3 bases from J; bases unmatched to any gene: 9. CDR1 is DFQATT and CDR2 is SNEGSKA in the germline V gene (reference sequence). The CDR3 loop spans 16 amino acids. The CDR3, as DNA: TGCAGTGCTAGTGTGCCTAGCGGGAGGATTAAAGAGACCCAGTACTTC. Protein sequence: CSASVPSGRIKETQYF.

The chain uses TRBV14 and TRBJ2-3; TRBD2 agrees at 7 bases. The V and J ends lost 1 base and 2 bases, in that order; junction bases with no gene match: 6. CDR3 size: 16 residues. The V gene's germline CDR1 is SGHDN and CDR2 FVKESK. The CDR3 loop reads CASSQGRLADTDTQYF. The CDR3 bases are TGTGCCAGCAGCCAAGGAAGGCTAGCGGACACAGATACGCAGTATTTT. Supplemented by reference TRBV14 and TRBJ2-3, the full variable domain reads EAGVTQFPSHSVIEKGQTVTLRCDPISGHDNLYWYRRVMGKEIKFLLHFVKESKQDESGMPNNRFLAERTGGTYSTLKVQPAELEDSGVYFCASSQGRLADTDTQYFGPGTRLTVL.

Details on this clone: Its ends do not fully match the called genes, so a read error is possible. The chain recombines TRBV16 with TRBJ1-1; D is perhaps TRBD1 (6 bases). CDR3 size: 14 residues. CDR1 and CDR2 from the germline V gene are KGHSY and FQNENV. The CDR3, as DNA: TGTGCCAGCAGCCCCGGACAGTCAGGCACTGCAGCTTTCTTT. Its protein is CASSPGQSGTAAFF.

CDR3 coding DNA: TGTGCCAGCAGCTTAGGGGACAGTGGATACGAGCAGTACTTC. It codes for CASSLGDSGYEQYF. The V call is TRBV11-2, the J call TRBJ2-7, with TRBD1 identical over 7 bases. CDR1 and CDR2 (germline): SGHAT, FQNNGV. V dropped 1 base and J dropped 4; count of bases not matched to a gene: 4. This CDR3 has 14 residues.

This clone came up a few times. CDR3 region: CASSLTGLAGVRGYEQYF. CDR3 bases: TGTGCCAGCAGCTTAACCGGACTAGCGGGAGTCAGGGGCTACGAGCAGTACTTC. V and J are TRBV7-2 and TRBJ2-7; 13 bases are a match to TRBD2. V lost 2 bases and J lost 3; bases outside the gene matches: 10. CDR1 is SGHTA and CDR2 is FQGNSA in the germline V gene. The CDR3 loop spans 18 amino acids. Variable domain in full (rest from reference TRBV7-2 and TRBJ2-7): GAGVSQSPSNKVTEKGKDVELRCDPISGHTALYWYRQSLGQGLEFLIYFQGNSAPDKSGLPSDRFSAERTGGSVSTLTIQRTQQEDSAVYLCASSLTGLAGVRGYEQYFGPGTRLTVT.

The chain joins TRBV6-5 to TRBJ2-2; 11 bases map to TRBD1. Germline V gene lookup returns CDR1 MNHEY and CDR2 SVGAGI. Trimming removed 7 bases from V and 7 bases from J; junction bases left unmatched: 5. This CDR3 contains 14 residues. In nucleotides, the CDR3 is TGTGCCAGCAACGCCGGGACAGGGGGCGGGGAGCTGTTTTTT. It yields the protein CASNAGTGGGELFF.

This clone occurred a few times. V is TRBV5-1 and J is TRBJ1-2; 7 bases map to TRBD1. Trimming at V came to 0 bases and at J to 4 bases, leaving 3 bases not matched to a gene. From germline, CDR1 is SGHRS and CDR2 YFSETQ. The CDR3 covers 14 residues. The CDR3 DNA sequence: TGCGCCAGCAGCTTGGAGGGGGCAGTCTATGGCTACACCTTC. Its translation: CASSLEGAVYGYTF. Combining the CDR3 with reference TRBV5-1 and TRBJ1-2 gives the whole variable domain KAGVTQTPRYLIKTRGQQVTLSCSPISGHRSVSWYQQTPGQGLQFLFEYFSETQRNKGNFPGRFSGRQFSNSRSEMNVSTLELGDSALYLCASSLEGAVYGYTFGSGTRLTVV.

The V call is TRBV3-1 (or the pseudogene TRBV3-2), the J call TRBJ1-3; TRBD1 aligns across 7 bases. Germline trimming cut 2 bases from V and 2 bases from J; bases unmatched to any gene: 18. CDR3 length: 20 residues. The V gene's germline CDR1 is LGHDT and CDR2 YNNKEL (reference sequence). The CDR3 DNA sequence: TGTGCCAGCAGCCAAAAGCCCCGGGACAGTCCCCGTGGGGCTGGAAACACCATATATTTT. Its protein is CASSQKPRDSPRGAGNTIYF.